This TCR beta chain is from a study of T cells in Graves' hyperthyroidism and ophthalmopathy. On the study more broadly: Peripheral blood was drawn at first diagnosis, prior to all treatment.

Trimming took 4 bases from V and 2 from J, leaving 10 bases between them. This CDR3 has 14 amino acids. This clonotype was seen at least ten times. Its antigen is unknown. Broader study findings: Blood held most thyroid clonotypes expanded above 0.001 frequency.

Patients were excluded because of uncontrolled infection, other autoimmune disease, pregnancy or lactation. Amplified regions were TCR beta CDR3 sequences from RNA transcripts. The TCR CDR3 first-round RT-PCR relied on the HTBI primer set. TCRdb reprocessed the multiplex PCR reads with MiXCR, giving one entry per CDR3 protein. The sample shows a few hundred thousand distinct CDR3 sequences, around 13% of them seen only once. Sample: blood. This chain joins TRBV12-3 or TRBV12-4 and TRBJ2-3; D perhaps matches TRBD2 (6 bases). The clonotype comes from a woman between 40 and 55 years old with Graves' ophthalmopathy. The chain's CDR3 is CASSYGGNTDTQYF. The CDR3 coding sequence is TGTGCCAGCAGTTACGGCGGGAACACAGATACGCAGTATTTT.